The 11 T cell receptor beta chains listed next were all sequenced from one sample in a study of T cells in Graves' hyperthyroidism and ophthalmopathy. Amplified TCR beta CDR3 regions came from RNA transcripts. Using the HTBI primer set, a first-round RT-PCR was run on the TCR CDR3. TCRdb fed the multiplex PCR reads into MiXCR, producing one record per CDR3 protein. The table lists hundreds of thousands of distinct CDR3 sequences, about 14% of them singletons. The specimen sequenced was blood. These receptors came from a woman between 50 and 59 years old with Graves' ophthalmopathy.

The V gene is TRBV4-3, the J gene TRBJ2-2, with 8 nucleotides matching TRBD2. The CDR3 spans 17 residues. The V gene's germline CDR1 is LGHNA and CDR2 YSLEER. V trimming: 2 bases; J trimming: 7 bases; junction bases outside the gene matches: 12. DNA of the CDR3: TGCGCCAGCAGCCAAAGCCTAGCGGGCCAGGCGGTCGGGGAGCTGTTTTTT. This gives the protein CASSQSLAGQAVGELFF.

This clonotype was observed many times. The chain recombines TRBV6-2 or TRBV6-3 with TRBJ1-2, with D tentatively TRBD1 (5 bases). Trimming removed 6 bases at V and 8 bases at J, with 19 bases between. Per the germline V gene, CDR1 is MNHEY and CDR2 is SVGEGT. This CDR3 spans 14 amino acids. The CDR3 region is CASREGWPGYGYTF. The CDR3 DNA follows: TGTGCCAGCAGAGAGGGGTGGCCGGGATACGGCTACACCTTC.

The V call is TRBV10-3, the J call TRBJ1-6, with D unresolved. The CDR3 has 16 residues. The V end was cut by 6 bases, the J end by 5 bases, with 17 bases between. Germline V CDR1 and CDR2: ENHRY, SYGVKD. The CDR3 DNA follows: TGTGCCATCAGCTTTAACGAGCCTTTCAATAATTCACCCCTCCACTTT. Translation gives CAISFNEPFNNSPLHF.

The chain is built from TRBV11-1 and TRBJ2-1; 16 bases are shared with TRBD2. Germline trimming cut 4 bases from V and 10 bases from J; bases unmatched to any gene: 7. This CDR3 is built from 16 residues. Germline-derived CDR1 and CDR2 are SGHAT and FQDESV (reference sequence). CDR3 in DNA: TGTGCCAGCAGCTGGGGACTAGCGGGAGGGGGTCTAGAGCAGTTCTTC. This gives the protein CASSWGLAGGGLEQFF. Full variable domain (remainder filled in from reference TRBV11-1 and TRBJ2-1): EAEVAQSPRYKITEKSQAVAFWCDPISGHATLYWYRQILGQGPELLVQFQDESVVDDSQLPKDRFSAERLKGVDSTLKIQPAELGDSAMYLCASSWGLAGGGLEQFFGPGTRLTVL.

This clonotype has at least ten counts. The CDR3, as DNA: TGCAGTGCTTTTCGGGACAGCTCCTACGAGCAGTACTTC. This sequence encodes CSAFRDSSYEQYF. The chain carries TRBV20-1 and TRBJ2-7, with 7 bases lining up with TRBD1. This CDR3 contains 13 residues. The germline V gene has CDR1 DFQATT and CDR2 SNEGSKA (reference sequence). The V and J ends lost 5 bases and 0 bases, in that order; junction bases with no gene match: 4.

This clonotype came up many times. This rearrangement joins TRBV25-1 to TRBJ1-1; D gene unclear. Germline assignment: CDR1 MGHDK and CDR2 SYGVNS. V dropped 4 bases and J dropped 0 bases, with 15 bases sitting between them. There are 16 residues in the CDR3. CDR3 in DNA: TGTGCCAGCAGTGGACCCACCGGGCGGATGAACACTGAAGCTTTCTTT. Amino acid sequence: CASSGPTGRMNTEAFF.

CDR3 loop: CASSQKPAQSGNTIYF. The CDR3 DNA follows: TGTGCCAGCAGCCAAAAACCGGCTCAGTCTGGAAACACCATATATTTT. The chain joins TRBV3-1 to TRBJ1-3, with unresolved D. This CDR3 region has 16 residues. The V end lost 2 bases, the J end lost 1 base, and 12 bases lay between the germline ends. Germline CDR1 is LGHDT and CDR2 is YNNKEL (reference sequence).

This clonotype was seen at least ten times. The DNA for the CDR3 is TGCGCCAGCAGCTTGGATCGGGTTGGACTAGCGGCCTACGAGCAGTACTTC. Its protein product is CASSLDRVGLAAYEQYF. The chain employs TRBV5-1 and TRBJ2-7, with TRBD2 identical over 10 bases. Germline V gives CDR1 SGHRS, CDR2 YFSETQ. Germline trimming cut 0 bases from V and 2 bases from J; bases unmatched to any gene: 8. The CDR3 length is 17 residues.

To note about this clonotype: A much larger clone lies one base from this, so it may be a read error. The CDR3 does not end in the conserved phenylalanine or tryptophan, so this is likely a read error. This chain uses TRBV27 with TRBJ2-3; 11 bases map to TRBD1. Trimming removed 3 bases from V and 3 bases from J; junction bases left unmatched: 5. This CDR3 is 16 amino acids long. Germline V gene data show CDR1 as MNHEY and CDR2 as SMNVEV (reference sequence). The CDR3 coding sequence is TGTGCCAGCAGTTTCCTTGGACAGGGGGCAACAGATACGCAGTATCTT. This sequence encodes CASSFLGQGATDTQYL.

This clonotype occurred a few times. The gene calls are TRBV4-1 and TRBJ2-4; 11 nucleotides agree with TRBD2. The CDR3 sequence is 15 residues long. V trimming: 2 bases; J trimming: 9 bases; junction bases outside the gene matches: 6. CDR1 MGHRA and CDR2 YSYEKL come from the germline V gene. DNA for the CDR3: TGCGCCAGCAGCCAACCGACTAGCGGGATTGGCATTCAGTACTTC. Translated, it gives CASSQPTSGIGIQYF.

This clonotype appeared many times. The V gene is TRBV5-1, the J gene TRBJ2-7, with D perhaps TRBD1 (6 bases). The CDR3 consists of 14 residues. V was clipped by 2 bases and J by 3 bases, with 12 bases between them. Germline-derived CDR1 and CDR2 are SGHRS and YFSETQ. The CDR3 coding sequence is TGCGCCAGCAGCTTAGCCGGGACATACTACGAGCAGTACTTC. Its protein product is CASSLAGTYYEQYF.